The clone carrying this T cell receptor beta chain was observed a handful of times. Antigen: not known. The source of the sample is a study of PD-1 blockade in classical Hodgkin lymphoma. Study findings and constraints: Complete responders matched newly diagnosed patients in baseline diversity.

Produced via immunoSEQ multiplex PCR; TCRdb's table is partial and in-frame only. The sample contains 85,000 to 90,000 clones, 90% of which appear only once. The sample's time point: cycle 4 day 1 (C4D1), after around six weeks of nivolumab. Every patient experienced relapse after autologous stem cell transplantation, and brentuximab vedotin exposure varied. CDR1 and CDR2 from the germline V gene are GTSNPN and SVGIG (reference sequence). Trimming removed 2 bases at V and 5 bases at J, with 12 bases between. The CDR3 consists of 13 residues. The TCR sequence derives from a human donor with classical Hodgkin lymphoma. Sequenced here: peripheral blood mononuclear cells (PBMCs), sampled before the fourth cycle of nivolumab. The chain has TRBV30 and TRBJ1-1; D perhaps matches TRBD1 (5 bases). CDR3 DNA: TGTGCCTGGAGTAGGGACGCCAAAACTGAAGCTTTCTTT. Its protein is CAWSRDAKTEAFF.